One sample yielded the 8 T cell receptor beta chains listed below, sequenced in a study of spatial heterogeneity in lung cancer. The time point: sample taken at primary tumor resection. TCRdb reprocessed the 5' RACE reads with MiXCR, giving one entry per CDR3 protein. The data show some 15,000 distinct CDR3 sequences, with around 4.7% seen just once and approximately 20% held by the top ten. Overall study results and limits: Tumor mutation counts were tracked by expanded intratumoral alpha and beta TCR counts.

Their cognate antigens are unknown. The sequenced sample was lung tumor tissue, obtained at surgery. These receptors all stem from a female donor with early-stage non-small cell lung cancer.

This clonotype has ten or more counts. Found in a library prepared for alpha chains, this beta chain is an off-target read, and its abundance has little meaning. This chain links TRBV13 with TRBJ2-3; no reliable D call. Between the trimmed V and J ends, which lost 2 bases and 5 bases, there was a span of 5 bases. Germline CDR1 reads PRHDT; CDR2 reads FYEKMQ (reference sequence). The CDR3 runs 12 residues. CDR3 DNA: TGTGCCAGCAGCTTACGTCAAGATACGCAGTATTTT. This translates into CASSLRQDTQYF.

This clonotype appeared many times. This beta chain is an unintended read in a library built for alpha chains; its size means little. The chain uses TRBV19 and TRBJ2-6; possibly TRBD2 for D (6 bases). Germline assignment: CDR1 LNHDA and CDR2 SQIVND (reference sequence). V lost 5 bases, J lost 0 bases, and 11 bases lay in between. The CDR3 runs to 16 residues. The CDR3 nucleotides read TGTGCCAGTAGTGTGGGACTTAGCTCTGGGGCCAACGTCCTGACTTTC. It specifies CASSVGLSSGANVLTF.

This clonotype was seen at least ten times. The library was prepared for alpha chains; this beta chain is a stray read, so its frequency means little. The CDR3 coding sequence is TGTGCCTGGGCCCGGGGTAGCGGCGGGGGGGCCAGCTACAATGAGCAGTTCTTC. This translates into CAWARGSGGGASYNEQFF. The chain joins TRBV30 to TRBJ2-1; 9 bases map to TRBD2. Germline assignment: CDR1 GTSNPN and CDR2 SVGIG (reference sequence). V lost 5 bases and J lost 3; bases outside the gene matches: 17. The length of the CDR3 is 18 residues.

As to this clonotype: Found in a library prepared for alpha chains, this beta chain is an off-target read, and its abundance has little meaning. J is TRBJ1-4 and V is TRBV7-9; D is unclear. Germline values: CDR1 SEHNR, CDR2 FQNEAQ (reference sequence). V was trimmed by 10 bases and J by 3 bases, leaving 18 bases between them. The CDR3 covers 15 residues. CDR3 sequence: CAISSPGSPNEKLFF. Written as DNA, the CDR3 is TGTGCCATCAGTTCGCCGGGGAGTCCTAATGAAAAACTGTTTTTT.

This clonotype turned up a few times. For a library built for alpha chains, this beta chain is a stray read; little rests on its size. J is TRBJ2-3 and V is TRBV6-2 or TRBV6-3, with 9 bases that match TRBD2. Trimming at V came to 2 bases and at J to 7 bases, leaving 4 bases not matched to a gene. CDR1 MNHEY and CDR2 SVGEGT come from the germline V gene. The CDR3 covers 14 residues. This CDR3 reads CASSYGGGAYTQYF. The CDR3 DNA is TGTGCCAGCAGTTACGGCGGGGGGGCTTATACGCAGTATTTT.

This clonotype was counted many times. Little can be read into the size of this beta chain, an off-target read in a library designed for alpha chains. The V call is TRBV27, the J call TRBJ1-1, with 7 nucleotides matching TRBD1. The CDR3 is 15 amino acids. Germline assignment: CDR1 MNHEY and CDR2 SMNVEV (reference sequence). V shed 7 bases, J shed 0 bases, and the junction held 8 bases outside the gene matches. CDR3 sequence (DNA): TGTGCCAGCAACTCTCTGGACAGGTTGAACACTGAAGCTTTCTTT. Translation: CASNSLDRLNTEAFF.

This clonotype was seen many times. The library was built for alpha chains, so this beta chain is an off-target read and its size means little. V and J are TRBV4-1 and TRBJ2-5, with a tentative D call TRBD1 (6 bases). V lost 0 bases and J lost 2, with 13 bases in between. Germline V CDR1 and CDR2: MGHRA, YSYEKL. The CDR3 extends over 16 amino acids. CDR3 amino acids: CASSQDDRRGQETQYF. In nucleotides, the CDR3 is TGCGCCAGCAGCCAAGATGACAGGAGAGGGCAAGAGACCCAGTACTTC.

This clonotype was counted many times. This beta chain is an off-target read within a library intended for alpha chains, so its frequency means little. The chain recombines TRBV7-2 with TRBJ1-1; the D is unclear. Germline assignment: CDR1 SGHTA and CDR2 FQGNSA. The CDR3 is made up of 13 amino acids. Trimming took off 3 bases at V and 0 bases at J, with 5 bases between the two ends. This CDR3 reads CASSFTLNTEAFF. The CDR3 DNA reads TGTGCCAGCAGCTTTACATTGAACACTGAAGCTTTCTTT. The variable domain in full, with the rest retrieved from reference TRBV7-2 and TRBJ1-1, is GAGVSQSPSNKVTEKGKDVELRCDPISGHTALYWYRQSLGQGLEFLIYFQGNSAPDKSGLPSDRFSAERTGGSVSTLTIQRTQQEDSAVYLCASSFTLNTEAFFGQGTRLTVV.